This TCR beta chain originates from a study of blood T cell repertoires in COVID-19. For the study at large: Some COVID-19 samples were acute and others convalescent; all came from the United States, Italy and Spain. The cDNA or gDNA used as material had been derived from T cells, B-cell-depleted T cells, or PBMCs.

The CDR3 sequence is 16 residues long. Germline trimming cut 3 bases from V and 10 bases from J; bases unmatched to any gene: 10. Germline CDR1 and CDR2: SGHNT and YYREEE (reference sequence). Profiling relied on immunoSEQ multiplex PCR, and the TCRdb table lists in-frame clones only, not all of them. Of approximately 300,000 clones detected, about 83% appear once; the ten largest clones hold roughly 1.1%. The sequenced sample consisted of peripheral blood. This chain links TRBV5-4 with TRBJ2-3; 14 nucleotides match TRBD2. The origin of this receptor is a woman aged 50 to 65 with acute or convalescent COVID-19. The CDR3 is CASSSPTSGRDPAQYF. The CDR3 DNA sequence: TGTGCCAGCAGCTCCCCGACTAGCGGGAGGGATCCCGCGCAGTATTTT.